The sequence of this T cell receptor beta chain was determined in a study of OX40 agonist ivuxolimab in advanced cancers. At the level of the study: The dose-escalation cohort had hepatocellular carcinoma, melanoma, renal cell or head and neck cancer. Findings and limits, study-wide: The antigens recognized by the expanded peripheral T cells, that is their antigen specificity, were not determined.

Here immunoSEQ multiplex PCR was the method, and the copy in TCRdb shows in-frame clones only, minus some. The sample shows approximately 70,000 clones, over 75% of them seen only once. The germline V gene has CDR1 SGHTA and CDR2 FQGNSA. V shed 1 base, J shed 2 bases, and the junction held 4 bases outside the gene matches. CDR3 length equals 15 residues. With respect to this clone: Its cognate antigen is unknown.

The V call is TRBV7-2, the J call TRBJ2-5; 7 bases fit TRBD2. Here the sequenced sample was CD4+ or CD8+ T cells sorted from blood, taken in a trial of the OX40 agonist ivuxolimab. This TCR derives from an adult with an advanced solid tumor such as melanoma, head and neck, liver or kidney cancer. CDR3 in DNA: TGTGCCAGCAGCTTAGAAGGCGGGAGACAAGAGACCCAGTACTTC. It yields the protein CASSLEGGRQETQYF.